This TCR beta chain was sequenced for a study of patients and donors after allogeneic stem cell transplantation. Deletions cut 5 bases from V and 0 bases from J, with 11 bases between. The CDR3 is 14 residues long. Germline CDR1 and CDR2: DFQATT and SNEGSKA (reference sequence). Using its own MiXCR run on the RT-PCR reads, TCRdb lists one record per CDR3 protein. Here the sample spans 400,000 to 500,000 distinct CDR3 sequences, approximately 16% being singletons. This clonotype showed up just a few times. V is TRBV20-1 and J is TRBJ2-1; tentatively, D is TRBD1 or TRBD2 (5 bases each). The TCR was taken from a human donor who was either an allogeneic HSCT recipient or a stem cell or donor lymphocyte infusion donor (not recorded which). It is not recorded whose cells these are; they may come from a transplant donor. Sequencing input: blood, either unsorted or a sorted T cell fraction (not recorded which). The CDR3 protein is CSAERDLSYNEQFF. CDR3 coding DNA: TGCAGTGCTGAACGGGACCTCTCCTACAATGAGCAGTTCTTC.